This T cell receptor (beta chain) derives from a study of cytomegalovirus exposure and HLA in healthy donors. On the study more broadly: An analysis done earlier identified some 120 million unique TCR beta sequences from approximately 200 million T cells.

The primer mix had 60 Vbeta and 13 Jbeta primers. Original processing notes: Unique TCR beta chains totaled approximately 83 million in a later count, with around 11 million of them shared. Sequencing used immunoSEQ multiplex PCR; TCRdb keeps in-frame clones, though not all of them. The DNA gave D and trimming, while V, J and clone size come from that table. The table has approximately 130,000 clones, 65% to 85% seen once; the top ten hold around 1.8%. The CDR3 loop spans 16 amino acids. Germline V lookup: CDR1 MGHRA, CDR2 YSYEKL. With 3 bases clipped from V and 6 bases from J, the junction kept 10 bases outside the gene matches. Regarding this clone: Its antigen is not identified.

Overall study results and limits: Presence/absence analysis assumed near-uniform sequencing depth across donors.

This receptor was identified in a woman aged 40 to 55 in good health and CMV-seronegative. Material for sequencing was PBMCs. The chain is built from TRBV4-1 and TRBJ2-1, with TRBD2 identical over 8 bases. Written as DNA, the CDR3 is TGCGCCAGCAGCCAGTATAGCGGGAAACTCCTCAATGAGCAGTTCTTC. Amino acids: CASSQYSGKLLNEQFF.